This paragraph covers one TCR beta chain sequence. Its antigen is still unknown. With 7 bases clipped from V and 2 bases from J, the junction kept 11 bases outside the gene matches. There are 15 residues in the CDR3. Germline CDR1 is SGHRS and CDR2 is YFSETQ. The data derive from a study of cytotoxic CD8 clonotypes in ibrutinib-treated CLL. As for the study in general: Responses: roughly 25 partial, 2 complete; after median about 68 months, around 14 stayed remitted, around 12 progressed. Response samples came after a median roughly 11 months of treatment, range 6 to 36.

Generated by immunoSEQ multiplex PCR, the TCRdb table keeps only in-frame clones and is missing some. The repertoire has 60,000 to 65,000 clones, 45% to 60% of them found once; the top ten carry under 15%. The study, taken as a whole, reports: Clonality grew at ibrutinib response; at progression, it decreased back toward baseline. For progressing versus sustained-remission patients, sampling times were not the same.

This chain links TRBV5-1 with TRBJ2-5; 7 positions match TRBD2. The clonotype was recovered from a human donor with chronic lymphocytic leukemia. The sample in question was PBMCs, obtained after 12 months of ibrutinib treatment. DNA of the CDR3: TGCGCCAGCGTCCCTCGCGGGGGATTTCAAGAGACCCAGTACTTC. This sequence encodes CASVPRGGFQETQYF.